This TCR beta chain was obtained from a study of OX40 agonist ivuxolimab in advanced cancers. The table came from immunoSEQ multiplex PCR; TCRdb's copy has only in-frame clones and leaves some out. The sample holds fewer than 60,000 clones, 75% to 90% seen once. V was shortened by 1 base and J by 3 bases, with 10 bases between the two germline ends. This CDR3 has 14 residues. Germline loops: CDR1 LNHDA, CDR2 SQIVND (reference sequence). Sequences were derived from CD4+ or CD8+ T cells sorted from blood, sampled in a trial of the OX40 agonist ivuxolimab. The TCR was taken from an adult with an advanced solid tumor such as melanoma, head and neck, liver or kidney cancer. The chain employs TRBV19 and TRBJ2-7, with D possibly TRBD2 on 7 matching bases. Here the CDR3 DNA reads TGTGCCAGTAGTATAGCCGGGGGGCGCTACGAGCAGTACTTC. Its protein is CASSIAGGRYEQYF.